This entry concerns a single TCR beta chain. Here the CDR3 omits its conserved ending phenylalanine or tryptophan, so a read error is the likely source. No DNA is shown, since the ends of the CDR3 on it are uncertain; the CDR3 is the one TCRdb lists. The data originate from a study of tumor-infiltrating lymphocytes in oesophageal squamous cell carcinoma. TCRdb analysed the PCR reads with MiXCR anew, one entry per CDR3 protein. The data hold about 24,000 distinct CDR3 sequences, with more than 35% observed a single time. The clonotype comes from a male donor with esophageal squamous cell carcinoma. The source material was esophageal tumor tissue.

This CDR3 is CASSQPGLAGLEQYFGS. The V call is TRBV6-1, the J call TRBJ2-3; the table's D call, TRBD2, has no DNA check behind it. Germline-derived CDR1 and CDR2 are MNHNS and SASEGT. The CDR3 has 17 residues if both end residues are counted.